This TCR beta chain was sequenced for a study of blood T cell repertoires in COVID-19 (dated by TCRdb to 2020 to 2021). About the study as a whole: Collaborator samples came from the United States, Italy and Spain and covered acute and convalescent phases of COVID-19. Subjects who had been exposed to COVID-19, were actively infected with it, or had recovered from it provided the deeply sampled blood TCRbeta repertoires that made up the dataset. The material from the prospective study consisted of cDNA or gDNA derived from T cells, B-cell-depleted T cells, or PBMCs. Where available, HLA class I and class II types were obtained from metadata supplied by the sample provider rather than from assay-based typing. The samples were drawn from two sources: the first 160 participants of the ongoing ImmuneRACE study, and 1,000 to 1,500 subjects contributed by 6 global collaborators. The sample metadata nearly always contained a de-identified subject ID, COVID-19 status, age in years and sex. The repertoires were released in a freely available public database intended as a resource for research on the immune response to SARS-CoV-2.

Comments on this clone: Its binding antigen is unknown. Per-nucleotide qualities are absent, and no much larger clonotype sits a single base away.

Results and caveats for the whole study, not just this receptor: The quantity of clinical and demographic metadata differed by source and by participant and was supplied without curation.

From the cysteine up to the phenylalanine, the CDR3 has a length of 12 residues. The only DNA kept is the CDR3, 36 bases in frame from the first base. Sequences ENHRY (CDR1) and SYGVKD (CDR2) are obtained from the germline V gene. V was cut back by 10 bases and J by 5 bases, leaving a gap of 14 bases between them. TCRbeta CDR3 regions were amplified from genomic DNA by means of the immunoSEQ Assay, a bias-controlled multiplex PCR. In the original analysis: Nucleated cell counts per sample were estimated from amplification of reference gene primers within the assay. To quantify the absolute abundance of each unique TCRbeta CDR3 rearrangement, sequence reads were collapsed and filtered. For each sample, productive Simpson clonality was calculated as the square root of Simpson's diversity index over productive rearrangements. The clones in this table, taken by TCRdb from immuneACCESS, are in-frame only. Not every clone is retained; where verified, under half of the shortfall comes from an unresolved V gene, and the cause of the rest is unknown. V and J calls and clone size are copied from that table; D and trimming were computed from the DNA. The sample table lists about 500,000 clones, around 90% of them with a count of one. Of the sample, less than 9.5% is held by the ten largest clones.

At one collaborating source in Seattle, patients were enrolled during active infection and were followed longitudinally through the course of disease. Collaborating institutions collected whole blood in K2EDTA tubes following their own protocols. For TCRbeta analysis, collaborator samples were shipped as frozen whole blood, as isolated PBMCs, or as DNA extracted from either sample type. The TCR originated in a woman aged 45-65 years with COVID-19, enrolled during active disease. The sequence joins TRBV10-3 to TRBJ1-2, with TRBD1 tentatively as D gene (5 bases match). Sequencing was performed on peripheral blood. The sequenced DNA is TGTGCCAGCCGGGGGACGGATTATGGCTACACCTTC. Its protein is CASRGTDYGYTF.